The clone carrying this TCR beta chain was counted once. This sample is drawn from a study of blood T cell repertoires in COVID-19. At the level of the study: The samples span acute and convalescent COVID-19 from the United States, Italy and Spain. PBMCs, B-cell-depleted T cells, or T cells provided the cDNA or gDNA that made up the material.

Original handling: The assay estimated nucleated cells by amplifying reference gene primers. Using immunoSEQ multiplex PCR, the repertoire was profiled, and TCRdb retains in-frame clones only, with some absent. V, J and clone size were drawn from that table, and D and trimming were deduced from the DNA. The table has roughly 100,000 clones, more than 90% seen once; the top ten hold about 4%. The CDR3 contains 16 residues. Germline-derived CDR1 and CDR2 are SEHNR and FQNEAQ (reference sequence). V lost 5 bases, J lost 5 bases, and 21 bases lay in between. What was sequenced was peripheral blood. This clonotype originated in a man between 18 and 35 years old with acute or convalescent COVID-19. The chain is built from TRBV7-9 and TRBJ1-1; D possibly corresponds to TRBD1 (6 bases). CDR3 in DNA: TGTGCCAGCAGCGAAATACCACAGGGAAGTCTGACTGAAGCTTTCTTT. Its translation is CASSEIPQGSLTEAFF. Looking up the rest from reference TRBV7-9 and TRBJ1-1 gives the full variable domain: DTGVSQNPRHKITKRGQNVTFRCDPISEHNRLYWYRQTLGQGPEFLTYFQNEAQLEKSRLLSDRFSAERPKGSFSTLEIQRTEQGDSAMYLCASSEIPQGSLTEAFFGQGTRLTVV.